The clone carrying this T cell receptor (beta chain) was seen only once. Other DNA sequences within the sample encode an identical CDR3. The record originates from a study of control samples from healthy donors and cancer patients. CDR3 length equals 14 residues. Germline CDR1 reads LGHNA; CDR2 reads YSLEER. V gave up 0 bases and J gave up 2 bases, with 7 bases separating them. The assay was immunoSEQ multiplex PCR, and TCRdb's table has in-frame clones only and misses some. This sample has 170,000 or so clones, with around 90% found just once. This chain links TRBV4-3 with TRBJ2-5, with D hard to call. Sequenced sample: blood. This sequence originates from a woman between 50 and 59 years old in good health. The CDR3 is CASSQEASQETQYF. The CDR3 nucleotides read TGCGCCAGCAGCCAAGAGGCCAGTCAAGAGACCCAGTACTTC.